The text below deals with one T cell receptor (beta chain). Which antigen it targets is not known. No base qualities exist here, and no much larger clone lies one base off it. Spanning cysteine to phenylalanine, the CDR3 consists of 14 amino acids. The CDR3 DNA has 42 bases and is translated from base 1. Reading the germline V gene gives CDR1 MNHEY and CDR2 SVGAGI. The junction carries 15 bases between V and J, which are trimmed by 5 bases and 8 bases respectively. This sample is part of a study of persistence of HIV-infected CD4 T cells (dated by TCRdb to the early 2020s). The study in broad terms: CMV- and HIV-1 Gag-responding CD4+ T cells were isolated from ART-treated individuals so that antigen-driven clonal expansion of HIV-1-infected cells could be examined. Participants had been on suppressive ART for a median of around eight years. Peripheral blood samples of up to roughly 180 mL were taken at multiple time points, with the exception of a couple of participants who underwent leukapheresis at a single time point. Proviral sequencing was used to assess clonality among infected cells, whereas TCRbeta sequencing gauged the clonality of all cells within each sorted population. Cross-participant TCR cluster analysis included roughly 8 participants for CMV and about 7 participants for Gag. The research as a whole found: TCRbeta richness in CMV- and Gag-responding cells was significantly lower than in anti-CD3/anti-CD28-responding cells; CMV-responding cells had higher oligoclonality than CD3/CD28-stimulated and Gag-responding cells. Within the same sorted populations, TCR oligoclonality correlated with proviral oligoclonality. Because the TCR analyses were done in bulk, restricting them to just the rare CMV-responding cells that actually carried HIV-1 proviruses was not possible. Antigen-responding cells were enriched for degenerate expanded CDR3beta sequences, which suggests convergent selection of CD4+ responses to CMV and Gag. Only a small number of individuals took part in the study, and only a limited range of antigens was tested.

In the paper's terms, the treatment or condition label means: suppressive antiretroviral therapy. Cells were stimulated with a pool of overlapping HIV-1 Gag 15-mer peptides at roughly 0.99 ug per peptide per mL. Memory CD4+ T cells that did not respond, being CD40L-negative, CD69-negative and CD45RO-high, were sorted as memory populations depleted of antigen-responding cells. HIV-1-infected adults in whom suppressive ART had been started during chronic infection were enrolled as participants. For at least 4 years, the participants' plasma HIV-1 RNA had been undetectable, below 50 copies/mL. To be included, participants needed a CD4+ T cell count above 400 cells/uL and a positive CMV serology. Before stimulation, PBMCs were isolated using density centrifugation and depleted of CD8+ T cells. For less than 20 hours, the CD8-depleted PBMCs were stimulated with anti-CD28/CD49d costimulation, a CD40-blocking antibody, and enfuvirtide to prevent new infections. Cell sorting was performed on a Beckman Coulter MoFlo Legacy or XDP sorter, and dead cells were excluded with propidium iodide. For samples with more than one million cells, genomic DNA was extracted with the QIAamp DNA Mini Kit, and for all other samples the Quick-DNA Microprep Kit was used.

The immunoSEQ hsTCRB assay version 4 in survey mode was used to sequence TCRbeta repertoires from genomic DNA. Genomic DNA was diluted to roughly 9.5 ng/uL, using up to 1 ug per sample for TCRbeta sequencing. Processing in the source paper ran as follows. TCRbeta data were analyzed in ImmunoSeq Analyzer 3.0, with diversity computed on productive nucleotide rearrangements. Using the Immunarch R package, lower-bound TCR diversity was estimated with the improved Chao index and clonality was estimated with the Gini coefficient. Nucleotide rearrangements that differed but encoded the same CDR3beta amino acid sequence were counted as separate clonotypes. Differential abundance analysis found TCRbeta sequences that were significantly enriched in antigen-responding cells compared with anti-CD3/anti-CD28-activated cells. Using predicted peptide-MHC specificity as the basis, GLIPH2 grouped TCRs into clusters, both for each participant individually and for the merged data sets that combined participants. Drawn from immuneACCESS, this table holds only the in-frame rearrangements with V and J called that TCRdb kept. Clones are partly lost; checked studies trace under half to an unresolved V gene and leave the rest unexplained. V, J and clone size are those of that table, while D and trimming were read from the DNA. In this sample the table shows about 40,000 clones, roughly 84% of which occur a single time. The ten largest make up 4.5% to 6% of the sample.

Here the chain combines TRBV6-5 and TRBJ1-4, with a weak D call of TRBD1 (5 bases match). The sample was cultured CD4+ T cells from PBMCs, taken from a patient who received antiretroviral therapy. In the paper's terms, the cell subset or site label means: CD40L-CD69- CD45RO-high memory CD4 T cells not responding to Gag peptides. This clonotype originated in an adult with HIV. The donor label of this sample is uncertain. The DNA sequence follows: TGTGCCAGCAGTAATCTGGCCGGGGGGGAAAAACTGTTTTTT. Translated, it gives CASSNLAGGEKLFF.